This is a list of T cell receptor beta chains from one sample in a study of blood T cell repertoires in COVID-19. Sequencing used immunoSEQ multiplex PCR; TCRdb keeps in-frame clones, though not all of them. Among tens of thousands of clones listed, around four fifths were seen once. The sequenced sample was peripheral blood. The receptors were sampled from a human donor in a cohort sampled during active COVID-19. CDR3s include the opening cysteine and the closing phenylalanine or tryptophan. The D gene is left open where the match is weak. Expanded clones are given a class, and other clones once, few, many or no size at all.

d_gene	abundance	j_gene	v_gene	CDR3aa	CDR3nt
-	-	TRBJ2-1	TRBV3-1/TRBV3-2	CASSLISLAKNEQFF	TGTGCCAGCAGCCTCATTTCCCTAGCGAAAAATGAGCAGTTCTTC
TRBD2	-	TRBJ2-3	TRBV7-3	CASSSPGGPSDTQYF	TGTGCCAGCAGTTCCCCGGGGGGGCCGTCAGATACGCAGTATTTT
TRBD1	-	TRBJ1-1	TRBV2	CASSVTGGGRTEAFF	TGTGCCAGCAGTGTGACAGGGGGCGGTAGGACTGAAGCTTTCTTT
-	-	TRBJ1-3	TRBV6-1	CASSDLGPRSGNTIYF	TGTGCCAGCAGTGATTTGGGGCCAAGGTCTGGAAACACCATATATTTT
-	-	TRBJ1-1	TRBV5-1	CASRVGGGSEAFF	TGCGCCAGCAGAGTGGGAGGGGGGAGTGAAGCTTTCTTT
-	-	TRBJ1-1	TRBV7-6	CASSLVQGVTEAFF	TGTGCCAGCAGCTTAGTGCAGGGTGTCACTGAAGCTTTCTTT
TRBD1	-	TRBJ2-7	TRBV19	CAGAGGHEQYF	TGTGCGGGGGCAGGGGGCCACGAGCAGTACTTC
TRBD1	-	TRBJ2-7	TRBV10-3	CAIMGTGNYEQYF	TGTGCCATCATGGGGACAGGGAACTACGAGCAGTACTTC
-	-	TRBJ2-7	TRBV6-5	CAPSRQGSWEQYF	TGTGCCCCCTCGAGGCAGGGGTCGTGGGAGCAGTACTTC
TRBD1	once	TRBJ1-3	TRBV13	CASSFSVGTGARNTIYF	TGTGCCAGCAGCTTTTCGGTTGGGACAGGAGCACGAAACACCATATATTTT
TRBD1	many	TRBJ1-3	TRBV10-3	CAISAAGGTGNTIYF	TGTGCCATCAGTGCAGCAGGGGGCACTGGAAACACCATATATTTT
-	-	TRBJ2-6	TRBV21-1	CASSGRDRDLAGVRGANVLTF	TGTGCCAGCAGCGGCCGGGACAGGGACCTAGCGGGAGTAAGGGGGGCCAACGTCCTGACTTTC
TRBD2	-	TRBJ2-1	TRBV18	CASSPPLAGGPSSSYNEQFF	TGTGCCAGCTCACCACCGCTAGCGGGAGGACCTTCGAGCTCCTACAATGAGCAGTTCTTC
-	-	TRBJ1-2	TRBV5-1	CASTLGGDYGYTF	TGCGCCAGCACCCTGGGGGGAGACTATGGCTACACCTTC
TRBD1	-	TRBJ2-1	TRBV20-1	CSASRDRGYNEQFF	TGCAGTGCTAGTAGGGACAGGGGTTACAATGAGCAGTTCTTC
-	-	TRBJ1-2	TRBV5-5	CASSRDSNYGYTF	TGTGCCAGCAGCCGAGACAGCAACTATGGCTACACCTTC
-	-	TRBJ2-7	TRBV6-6	CASSARGSGKTYEQYF	TGTGCCAGCAGTGCCCGAGGTAGCGGCAAGACCTACGAGCAGTACTTC
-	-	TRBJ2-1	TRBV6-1	CASSDQGMGINEQFF	TGTGCCAGCAGTGATCAGGGGATGGGCATTAATGAGCAGTTCTTC
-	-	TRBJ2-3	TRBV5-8	CASSLDRTSTDTQYF	TGTGCCAGCAGCTTGGACAGGACAAGCACAGATACGCAGTATTTT
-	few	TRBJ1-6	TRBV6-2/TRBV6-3	CASSKDRDNSPLHF	TGTGCCAGCAGTAAGGACAGAGATAATTCACCCCTCCACTTT
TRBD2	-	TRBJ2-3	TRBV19	CASSRGSGGSGTDTQYF	TGTGCCAGCTCCCGGGGTAGCGGGGGTAGTGGCACAGATACGCAGTATTTT
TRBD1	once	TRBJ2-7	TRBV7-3	CASSKGGQGVYEQYF	TGTGCCAGCAGCAAAGGGGGACAGGGGGTTTACGAGCAGTACTTC
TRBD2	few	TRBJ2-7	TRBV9	CASSVSAGASYEQYF	TGTGCCAGCAGCGTAAGCGCGGGAGCCTCCTACGAGCAGTACTTC
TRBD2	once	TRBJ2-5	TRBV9	CASSVEGGGGARETQYF	TGTGCCAGCAGCGTAGAAGGTGGCGGGGGGGCTCGAGAGACCCAGTACTTC
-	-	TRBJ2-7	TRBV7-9	CASSIPAGLPNYEQYF	TGTGCCAGCAGCATACCCGCGGGACTTCCAAACTACGAGCAGTACTTC
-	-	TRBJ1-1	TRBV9	CASSVEGHFYDTEAFF	TGTGCCAGCAGCGTAGAGGGACATTTCTATGACACTGAAGCTTTCTTT
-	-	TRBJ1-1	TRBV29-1	CSVESDSYTEAFF	TGCAGCGTTGAATCGGACAGTTACACTGAAGCTTTCTTT
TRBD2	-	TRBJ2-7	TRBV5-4	CASTPRGGRASYEQYF	TGTGCCAGCACCCCGCGGGGGGGCAGAGCCTCCTACGAGCAGTACTTC
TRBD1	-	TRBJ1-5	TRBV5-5	CASSLGKGAVQPQHF	TGTGCCAGCAGCTTGGGAAAGGGGGCAGTACAGCCCCAGCATTTT
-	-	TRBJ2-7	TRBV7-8	CASSLVRDVSYEQYF	TGTGCCAGCAGCTTAGTGCGGGACGTCTCCTACGAGCAGTACTTC
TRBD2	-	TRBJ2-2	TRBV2	CASSLAGGVTGELFF	TGTGCCAGCAGTTTAGCGGGGGGTGTAACGGGGGAGCTGTTTTTT
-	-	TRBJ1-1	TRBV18	CASSPPQGTEAFF	TGTGCCAGCTCACCACCGCAGGGGACTGAAGCTTTCTTT
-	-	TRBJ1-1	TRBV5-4	CASSRDRNTEAFF	TGTGCCAGCAGCCGCGACAGGAACACTGAAGCTTTCTTT
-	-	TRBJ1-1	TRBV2	CASCFGGFTEAFF	TGTGCCAGCTGCTTCGGCGGATTCACTGAAGCTTTCTTT
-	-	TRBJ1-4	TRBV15	CATSRSQRAGATNEKLFF	TGTGCCACCAGCAGGTCCCAGCGGGCAGGCGCAACTAATGAAAAACTGTTTTTT
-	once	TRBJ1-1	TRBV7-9	CASSSDSTEAFF	TGTGCCAGCAGCTCGGACAGCACTGAAGCTTTCTTT
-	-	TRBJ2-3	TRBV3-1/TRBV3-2	CASSQGTFRTGTQYF	TGTGCCAGCAGCCAAGGGACTTTCCGCACCGGTACGCAGTATTTT
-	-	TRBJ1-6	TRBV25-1	CASTGGGGSPLHF	TGTGCCAGCACCGGGGGGGGAGGTTCACCCCTCCACTTT
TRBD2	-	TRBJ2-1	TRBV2	CASSGLAGGPPANEQFF	TGTGCCAGCAGTGGACTAGCGGGAGGGCCTCCGGCCAATGAGCAGTTCTTC
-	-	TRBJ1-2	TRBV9	CASSGLSYRQNYGYTF	TGTGCCAGCAGCGGGCTAAGTTACAGGCAGAACTATGGCTACACCTTC
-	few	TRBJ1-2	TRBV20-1	CSALRTYGYTF	TGCAGTGCGCTTAGAACTTATGGCTACACCTTC
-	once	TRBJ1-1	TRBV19	CASSIIGKNTEAFF	TGTGCCAGTAGTATAATCGGGAAGAACACTGAAGCTTTCTTT
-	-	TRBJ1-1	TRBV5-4	CASSSGLWRDAEAFF	TGTGCCAGCAGCTCTGGACTGTGGCGGGACGCTGAAGCTTTCTTT
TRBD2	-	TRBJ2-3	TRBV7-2	CASSLAGSGGPVDTQYF	TGTGCCAGCAGCTTAGCCGGTAGCGGGGGGCCGGTGGATACGCAGTATTTT
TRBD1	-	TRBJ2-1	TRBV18	CASSQGTGLYNEQFF	TGTGCCAGCTCGCAGGGGACAGGACTTTACAATGAGCAGTTCTTC
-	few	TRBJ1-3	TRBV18	CASSPPRTNFGNTIYF	TGTGCCAGCTCACCACCGAGGACAAACTTCGGAAACACCATATATTTT
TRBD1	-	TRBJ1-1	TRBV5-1	CASSQGQGWGTEAFF	TGCGCCAGCAGCCAAGGACAGGGTTGGGGGACTGAAGCTTTCTTT
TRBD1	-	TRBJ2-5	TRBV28	CASRIRDRSPETQYF	TGTGCCAGCAGGATCCGGGACAGATCCCCGGAGACCCAGTACTTC
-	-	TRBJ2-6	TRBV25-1	CASSEYGSGANVLTF	TGTGCCAGCAGTGAATACGGCTCTGGGGCCAACGTCCTGACTTTC
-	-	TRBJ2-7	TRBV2	CASSTQGGEQYF	TGTGCCAGCAGCACTCAAGGGGGCGAGCAGTACTTC
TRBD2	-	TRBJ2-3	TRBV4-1	CASSRGLAADTQYF	TGCGCCAGCAGCCGCGGACTAGCCGCAGATACGCAGTATTTT
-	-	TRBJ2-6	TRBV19	CASSMSGGIGANVLTF	TGTGCCAGTAGTATGTCAGGGGGGATTGGGGCCAACGTCCTGACTTTC
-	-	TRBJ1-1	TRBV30	CAWTRGTEAFF	TGTGCCTGGACCAGGGGCACTGAAGCTTTCTTT
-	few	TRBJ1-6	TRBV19	CASSIDPTVQIHF	TGTGCCAGTAGTATAGATCCTACCGTACAGATCCACTTT
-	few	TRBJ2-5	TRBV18	CASSPGWRETQYF	TGTGCCAGCTCACCAGGGTGGAGAGAGACCCAGTACTTC
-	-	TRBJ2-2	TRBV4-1	CASSPRAGFPGELFF	TGCGCCAGCAGCCCAAGGGCAGGGTTCCCCGGGGAGCTGTTTTTT
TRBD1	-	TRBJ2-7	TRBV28	CASSPDRGAYEQYF	TGTGCCAGCAGTCCGGACAGGGGAGCCTACGAGCAGTACTTC
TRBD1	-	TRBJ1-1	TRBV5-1	CASSLRTGGDTEAFF	TGCGCCAGCAGCTTACGGACAGGGGGGGACACTGAAGCTTTCTTT